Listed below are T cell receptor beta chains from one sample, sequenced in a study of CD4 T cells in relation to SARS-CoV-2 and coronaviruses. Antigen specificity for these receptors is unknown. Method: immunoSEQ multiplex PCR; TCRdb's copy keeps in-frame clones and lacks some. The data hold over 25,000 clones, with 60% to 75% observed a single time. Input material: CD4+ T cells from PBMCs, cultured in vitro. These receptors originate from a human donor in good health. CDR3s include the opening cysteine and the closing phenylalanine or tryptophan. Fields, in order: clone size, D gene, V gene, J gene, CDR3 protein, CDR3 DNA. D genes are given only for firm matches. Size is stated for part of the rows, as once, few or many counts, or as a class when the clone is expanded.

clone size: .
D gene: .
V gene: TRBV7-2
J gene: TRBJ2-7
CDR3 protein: CASSLTVFSYEQYF
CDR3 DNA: TGTGCCAGCAGCTTAACAGTGTTCTCCTACGAGCAGTACTTC

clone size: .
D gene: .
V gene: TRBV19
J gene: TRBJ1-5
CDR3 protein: CASSPRSLTSNQPQHF
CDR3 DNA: TGTGCCAGTAGCCCCAGGAGCCTTACCTCCAATCAGCCCCAGCATTTT

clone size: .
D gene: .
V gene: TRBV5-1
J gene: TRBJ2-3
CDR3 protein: CASSFSSTDTQYF
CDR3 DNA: TGCGCCAGCAGCTTCAGTAGCACAGATACGCAGTATTTT

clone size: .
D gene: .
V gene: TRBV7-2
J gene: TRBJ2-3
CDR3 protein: CASSLGGYTDTQYF
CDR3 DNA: TGTGCCAGCAGCCTGGGGGGATACACAGATACGCAGTATTTT

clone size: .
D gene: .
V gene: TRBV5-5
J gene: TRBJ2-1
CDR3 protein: CASSLVITSNEQFF
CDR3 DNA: TGTGCCAGCAGCTTGGTGATCACAAGCAATGAGCAGTTCTTC

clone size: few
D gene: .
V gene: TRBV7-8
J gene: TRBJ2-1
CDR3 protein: CASSPRTASSYNEQFF
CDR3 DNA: TGTGCCAGCAGCCCGAGAACAGCTAGCTCCTACAATGAGCAGTTCTTC

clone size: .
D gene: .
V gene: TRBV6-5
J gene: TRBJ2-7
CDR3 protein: CASSYSGSYEQYF
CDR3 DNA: TGTGCCAGCAGTTACTCGGGGAGTTACGAGCAGTACTTC

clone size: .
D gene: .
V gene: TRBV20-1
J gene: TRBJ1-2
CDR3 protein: CSATEGGGLDGYTF
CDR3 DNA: TGCAGTGCTACTGAGGGGGGGGGTTTGGATGGCTACACCTTC

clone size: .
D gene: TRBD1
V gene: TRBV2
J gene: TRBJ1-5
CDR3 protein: CASRQGTSNQPQHF
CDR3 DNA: TGTGCCAGCAGACAGGGGACGAGCAATCAGCCCCAGCATTTT

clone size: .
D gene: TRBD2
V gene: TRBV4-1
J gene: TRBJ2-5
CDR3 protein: CASSQLAGVETQYF
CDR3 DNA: TGCGCCAGCAGCCAACTAGCGGGAGTAGAGACCCAGTACTTC

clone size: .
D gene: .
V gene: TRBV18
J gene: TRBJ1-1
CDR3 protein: CASSQGVMNTEAFF
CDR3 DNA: TGTGCCAGCTCACAGGGTGTCATGAACACTGAAGCTTTCTTT

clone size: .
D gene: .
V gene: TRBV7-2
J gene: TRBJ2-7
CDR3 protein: CASSRNNEQYF
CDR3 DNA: TGTGCCAGCAGCCGGAACAACGAGCAGTACTTC

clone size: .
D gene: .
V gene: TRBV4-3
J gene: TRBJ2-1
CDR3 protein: CASSQDRGTRGGRQFF
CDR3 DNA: TGCGCCAGCAGCCAAGACCGGGGGACCAGGGGAGGGCGGCAGTTCTTC

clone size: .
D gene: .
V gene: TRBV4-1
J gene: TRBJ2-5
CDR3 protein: CASSQEQGVLAEPETQYF
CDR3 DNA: TGCGCCAGCAGCCAAGAACAGGGGGTACTAGCGGAGCCCGAGACCCAGTACTTC

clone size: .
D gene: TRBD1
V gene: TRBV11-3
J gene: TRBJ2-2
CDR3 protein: CASSPNPGQLTGELFF
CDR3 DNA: TGTGCCAGCAGCCCTAATCCGGGACAGCTGACCGGGGAGCTGTTTTTT

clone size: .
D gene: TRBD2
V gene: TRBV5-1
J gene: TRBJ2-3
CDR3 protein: CASSFAQRGTRDTQYF
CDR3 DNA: TGCGCCAGCAGCTTCGCCCAGCGGGGGACCAGAGATACGCAGTATTTT

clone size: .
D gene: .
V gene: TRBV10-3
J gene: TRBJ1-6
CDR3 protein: CAISETLLGIANSPLHF
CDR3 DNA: TGTGCCATCAGTGAGACCCTTTTGGGCATCGCTAATTCACCCCTCCACTTT

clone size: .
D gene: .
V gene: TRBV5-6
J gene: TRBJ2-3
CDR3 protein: CASSFIVDLISPDTQYF
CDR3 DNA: TGTGCCAGCAGCTTCATCGTTGACTTAATATCCCCAGATACGCAGTATTTT

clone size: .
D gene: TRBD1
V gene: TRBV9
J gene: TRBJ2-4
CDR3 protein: CASGQDRFMGAKNIQYF
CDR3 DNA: TGTGCCAGCGGGCAGGACAGGTTTATGGGAGCCAAAAACATTCAGTACTTC

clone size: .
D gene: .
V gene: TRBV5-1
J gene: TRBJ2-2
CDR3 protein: CASSFLTGASNTGELFF
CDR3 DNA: TGCGCCAGCAGCTTTCTAACGGGGGCCTCGAACACCGGGGAGCTGTTTTTT

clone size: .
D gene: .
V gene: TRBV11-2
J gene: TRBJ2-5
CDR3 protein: CASSLSSQETQYF
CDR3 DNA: TGTGCCAGCAGCTTAAGTTCTCAAGAGACCCAGTACTTC

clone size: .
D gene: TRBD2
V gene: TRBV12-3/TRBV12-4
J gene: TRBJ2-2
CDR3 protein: CASSRGGTGELFF
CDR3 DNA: TGTGCCAGCAGCCGGGGGGGGACCGGGGAGCTGTTTTTT

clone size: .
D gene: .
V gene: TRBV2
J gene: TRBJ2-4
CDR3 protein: CASKQDLAKNIQYF
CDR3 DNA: TGTGCCAGCAAGCAGGATTTAGCCAAAAACATTCAGTACTTC

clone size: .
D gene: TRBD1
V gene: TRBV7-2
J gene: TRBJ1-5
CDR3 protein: CASSLNQGGNQPQHF
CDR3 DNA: TGTGCCAGCAGCTTAAACCAGGGGGGCAATCAGCCCCAGCATTTT

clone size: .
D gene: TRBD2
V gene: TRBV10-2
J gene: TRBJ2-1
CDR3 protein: CASRTSGGANEQFF
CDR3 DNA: TGCGCCAGCAGAACTAGCGGGGGGGCGAATGAGCAGTTCTTC

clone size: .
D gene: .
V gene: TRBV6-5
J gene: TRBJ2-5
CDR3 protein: CASRSTRVGTQYF
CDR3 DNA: TGTGCCAGCAGATCTACAAGGGTGGGGACCCAGTACTTC

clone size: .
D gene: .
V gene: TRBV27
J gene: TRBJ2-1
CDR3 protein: CASTPLGSYNEQFF
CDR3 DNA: TGTGCCAGCACCCCTTTAGGTTCCTACAATGAGCAGTTCTTC

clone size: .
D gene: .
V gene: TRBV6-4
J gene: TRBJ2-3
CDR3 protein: CASSATVTDYTQYF
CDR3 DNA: TGTGCCAGCAGTGCGACAGTTACAGATTATACGCAGTATTTT

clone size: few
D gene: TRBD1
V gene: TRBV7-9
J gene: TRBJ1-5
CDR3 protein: CASSWTGGGNQPQHF
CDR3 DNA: TGTGCCAGCAGTTGGACAGGGGGCGGCAATCAGCCCCAGCATTTT

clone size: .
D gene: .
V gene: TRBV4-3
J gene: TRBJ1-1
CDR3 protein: CASSQGRDRFEAFF
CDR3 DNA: TGCGCCAGCAGCCAAGGCAGGGATCGTTTTGAAGCTTTCTTT

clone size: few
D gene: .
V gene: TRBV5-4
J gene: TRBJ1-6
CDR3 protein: CASSLGFPGANSPLHF
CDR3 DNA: TGTGCCAGCAGCTTGGGCTTCCCTGGGGCGAATTCACCCCTCCACTTT

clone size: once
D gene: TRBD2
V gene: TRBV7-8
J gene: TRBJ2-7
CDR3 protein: CASSFSGAGESGRYEQYF
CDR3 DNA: TGTGCCAGCAGCTTCTCAGGGGCAGGGGAAAGCGGGAGGTACGAGCAGTACTTC

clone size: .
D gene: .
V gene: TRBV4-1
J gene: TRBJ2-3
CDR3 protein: CASSPTSGDTQYF
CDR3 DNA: TGCGCCAGCAGCCCGACTAGTGGAGATACGCAGTATTTT

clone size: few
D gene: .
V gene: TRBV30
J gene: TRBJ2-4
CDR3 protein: CAWNGYGNIQYF
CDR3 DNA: TGTGCCTGGAACGGCTACGGAAACATTCAGTACTTC

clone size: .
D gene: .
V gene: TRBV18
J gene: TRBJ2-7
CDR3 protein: CASSPGRAYEQYF
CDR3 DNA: TGTGCCAGCTCCCCGGGACGAGCCTACGAGCAGTACTTC

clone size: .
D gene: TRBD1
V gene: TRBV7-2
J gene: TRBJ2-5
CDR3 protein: CASSTADRGRWGETQYF
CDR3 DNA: TGTGCCAGCAGCACCGCGGACAGGGGGCGATGGGGAGAGACCCAGTACTTC

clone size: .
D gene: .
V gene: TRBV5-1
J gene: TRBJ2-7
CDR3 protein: CASSLARDAEQYF
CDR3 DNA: TGCGCCAGCAGCTTGGCGCGCGACGCCGAGCAGTACTTC

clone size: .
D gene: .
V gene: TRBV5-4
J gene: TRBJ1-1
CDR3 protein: CASSLGEGRTEAFF
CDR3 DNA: TGTGCCAGCAGCTTGGGTGAAGGGAGGACTGAAGCTTTCTTT

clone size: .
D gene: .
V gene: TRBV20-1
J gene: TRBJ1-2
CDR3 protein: CSARWGWGYTF
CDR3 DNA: TGCAGTGCTCGGTGGGGTTGGGGCTACACCTTC

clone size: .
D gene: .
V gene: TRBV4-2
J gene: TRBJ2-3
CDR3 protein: CASSQGVAGPGDTQYF
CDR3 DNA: TGTGCCAGCAGCCAAGGGGTTGCAGGGCCCGGAGATACGCAGTATTTT

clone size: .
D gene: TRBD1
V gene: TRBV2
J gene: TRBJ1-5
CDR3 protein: CASRATGDQPQHF
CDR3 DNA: TGTGCCAGCAGGGCTACAGGGGATCAGCCCCAGCATTTT

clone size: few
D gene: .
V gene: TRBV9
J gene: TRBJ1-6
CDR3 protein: CASSVDLMDSPLHF
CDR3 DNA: TGTGCCAGCAGCGTAGATTTGATGGATTCACCCCTCCACTTT

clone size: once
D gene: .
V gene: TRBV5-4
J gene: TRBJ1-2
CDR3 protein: CASSLANYGYTF
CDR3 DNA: TGTGCCAGCAGCTTGGCTAACTATGGCTACACCTTC

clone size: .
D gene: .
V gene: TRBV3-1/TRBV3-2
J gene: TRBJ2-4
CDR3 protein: CASSQDGPPSRDQYF
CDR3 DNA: TGTGCCAGCAGCCAAGATGGCCCCCCTTCTAGGGATCAGTACTTC

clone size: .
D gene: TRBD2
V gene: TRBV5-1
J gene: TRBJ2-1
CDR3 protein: CASSPAGGLEEQFF
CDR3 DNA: TGCGCCAGCAGTCCAGCGGGGGGGCTGGAGGAGCAGTTCTTC

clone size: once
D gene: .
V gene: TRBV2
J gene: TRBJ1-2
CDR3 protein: CASSEGGGRFNYGYTF
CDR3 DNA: TGTGCCAGCAGTGAAGGGGGGGGGAGGTTCAACTATGGCTACACCTTC

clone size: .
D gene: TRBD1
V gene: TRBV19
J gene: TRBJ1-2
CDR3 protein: CASSPGTGEALWGGYTF
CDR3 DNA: TGTGCCAGTAGTCCAGGGACAGGGGAAGCACTATGGGGAGGCTACACCTTC

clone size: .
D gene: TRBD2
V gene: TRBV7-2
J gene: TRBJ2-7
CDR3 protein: CASSRLAESYEQYF
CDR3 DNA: TGTGCCAGCAGTCGACTAGCGGAGTCCTACGAGCAGTACTTC

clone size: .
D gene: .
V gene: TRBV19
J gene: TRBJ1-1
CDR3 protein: CASSISAVNTEAFF
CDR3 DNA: TGTGCCAGTAGTATATCGGCAGTTAACACTGAAGCTTTCTTT

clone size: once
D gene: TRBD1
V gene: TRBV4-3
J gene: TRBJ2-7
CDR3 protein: CASSPLMGQGYEQYF
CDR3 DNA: TGCGCCAGCAGCCCTTTAATGGGACAGGGGTACGAGCAGTACTTC

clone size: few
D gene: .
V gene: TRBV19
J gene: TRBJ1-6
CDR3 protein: CASGGGGGNSPLHF
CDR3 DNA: TGTGCCAGCGGCGGGGGAGGGGGAAATTCACCCCTCCACTTT

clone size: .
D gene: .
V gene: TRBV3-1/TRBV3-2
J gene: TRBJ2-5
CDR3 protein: CASSPSTGRETQYF
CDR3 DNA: TGTGCCAGCAGCCCGTCGACAGGGAGGGAGACCCAGTACTTC

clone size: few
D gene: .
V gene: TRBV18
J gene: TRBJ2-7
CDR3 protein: CASSPEVAPRGLQYF
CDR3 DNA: TGTGCCAGCTCACCTGAGGTAGCGCCCCGGGGGTTGCAGTACTTC

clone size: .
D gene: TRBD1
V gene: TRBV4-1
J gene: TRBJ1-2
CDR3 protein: CASSQTWTGAESYTF
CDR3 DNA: TGCGCCAGCAGCCAAACCTGGACAGGGGCCGAGAGCTACACCTTC

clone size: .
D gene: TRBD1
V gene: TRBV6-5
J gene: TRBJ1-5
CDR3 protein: CASRRDREKDQPQHF
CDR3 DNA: TGTGCCTCCCGGAGGGACAGGGAAAAGGATCAGCCCCAGCATTTT

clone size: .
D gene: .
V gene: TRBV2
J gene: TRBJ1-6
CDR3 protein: CASSEEWTPNSPLHF
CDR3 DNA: TGTGCCAGCAGTGAAGAGTGGACACCAAATTCACCCCTCCACTTT

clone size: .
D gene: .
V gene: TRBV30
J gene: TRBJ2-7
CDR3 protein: CAWSPTRGPTYEQYF
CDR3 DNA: TGTGCCTGGAGTCCCACTCGGGGACCCACCTACGAGCAGTACTTC

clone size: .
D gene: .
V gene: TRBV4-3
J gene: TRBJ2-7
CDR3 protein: CASSQSGTGVSYEQYF
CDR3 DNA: TGCGCCAGCAGCCAATCCGGGACCGGAGTCTCCTACGAGCAGTACTTC

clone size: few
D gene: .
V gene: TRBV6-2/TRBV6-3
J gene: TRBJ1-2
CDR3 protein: CASSQNRVFHGYTF
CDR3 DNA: TGTGCCAGCAGCCAAAACAGGGTTTTCCATGGCTACACCTTC